Listed below are T cell receptor beta chains from one sample, sequenced in a study of molecular identifiers for immune sequencing clone quantification. One entry per CDR3 protein, called by TCRdb with MiXCR from the PCR reads. The repertoire holds under 650,000 distinct CDR3 sequences, with 15% to 20% as singletons. The material sequenced was naive CD8+ T cells from blood, with Jurkat cell RNA spiked in. These receptors were obtained from a human donor in good health. Some libraries in this study had Jurkat cell RNA spiked in. Each CDR3 is given with its conserved first and last residue. A D gene is named only where the DNA matches it firmly. Only some rows state a clone size, as once, few, many or a class for expanded clones.

v_gene	j_gene	d_gene	abundance	CDR3nt	CDR3aa
TRBV2	TRBJ2-1	TRBD2	NA	TGTGCCAGCAAAACTAGCGGGGGTAACAATGAGCAGTTCTTC	CASKTSGGNNEQFF
TRBV7-6	TRBJ2-3	TRBD1	many	TGTGCCAGCAGCCCCTCCAGGGGGGATACGCAGTATTTT	CASSPSRGDTQYF
TRBV13	TRBJ1-1	NA	NA	TGTGCCAGCAGCTTATTTGCCCAGGGGCGAACTGAAGCTTTCTTT	CASSLFAQGRTEAFF
TRBV4-3	TRBJ2-1	NA	NA	TGCGCCAGCAGCCAACTAGCGAGAAATGAGCAGTTCTTC	CASSQLARNEQFF
TRBV29-1	TRBJ2-2	NA	NA	TGTAGCGTGCAGGTTTCGAACACCGGGGAGCTGCTTTTT	CSVQVSNTGELLF
TRBV20-1	TRBJ2-7	NA	many	TGCAGTGCTAGAGATCTGGGTATAGCCTACGAGCAGTACTTC	CSARDLGIAYEQYF
TRBV7-2	TRBJ2-3	TRBD2	NA	TGTGCCAGCAGCTGGTCGGGACTAGGTGGTTCCTCAGATACGCAGTATTTT	CASSWSGLGGSSDTQYF
TRBV30	TRBJ1-1	NA	NA	TGTGCCTGGAGCCCCAAGGTGGGCAGGGAGGATGCTTTCTTT	CAWSPKVGREDAFF
TRBV27	TRBJ1-6	NA	many	TGTGCCAGCAGTTTACAGGGCGGATCACCCCTCCACTTT	CASSLQGGSPLHF
TRBV12-3/TRBV12-4	TRBJ1-2	NA	few	TGTGCCAGCAGTTTCGGGACCGACCTTAACTATGGCTACACCTTC	CASSFGTDLNYGYTF
TRBV6-2/TRBV6-3	TRBJ1-5	NA	few	TGTGCCAGCAGTTACATTTCCAGCATCAATCAGCCCCAGCATTTT	CASSYISSINQPQHF
TRBV27	TRBJ1-5	NA	many	TGTGCCAGCAGTTTTAATTTCGGTGTCCAGCCCCAGCATTTT	CASSFNFGVQPQHF
TRBV27	TRBJ1-2	NA	few	TGTGCCAGCAGTTTTGCGTTGGGGCAGTTCGATGGCTACACCTTC	CASSFALGQFDGYTF
TRBV27	TRBJ2-3	NA	many	TGTGCCAGCAGTTCCTATCCGGGACACCTATACTTCACAGATACGCAGTATTTT	CASSSYPGHLYFTDTQYF
TRBV2	TRBJ2-7	NA	many	TGTGCCAGCAAGGGCAGGCCCCACGAGCAGTACTTC	CASKGRPHEQYF